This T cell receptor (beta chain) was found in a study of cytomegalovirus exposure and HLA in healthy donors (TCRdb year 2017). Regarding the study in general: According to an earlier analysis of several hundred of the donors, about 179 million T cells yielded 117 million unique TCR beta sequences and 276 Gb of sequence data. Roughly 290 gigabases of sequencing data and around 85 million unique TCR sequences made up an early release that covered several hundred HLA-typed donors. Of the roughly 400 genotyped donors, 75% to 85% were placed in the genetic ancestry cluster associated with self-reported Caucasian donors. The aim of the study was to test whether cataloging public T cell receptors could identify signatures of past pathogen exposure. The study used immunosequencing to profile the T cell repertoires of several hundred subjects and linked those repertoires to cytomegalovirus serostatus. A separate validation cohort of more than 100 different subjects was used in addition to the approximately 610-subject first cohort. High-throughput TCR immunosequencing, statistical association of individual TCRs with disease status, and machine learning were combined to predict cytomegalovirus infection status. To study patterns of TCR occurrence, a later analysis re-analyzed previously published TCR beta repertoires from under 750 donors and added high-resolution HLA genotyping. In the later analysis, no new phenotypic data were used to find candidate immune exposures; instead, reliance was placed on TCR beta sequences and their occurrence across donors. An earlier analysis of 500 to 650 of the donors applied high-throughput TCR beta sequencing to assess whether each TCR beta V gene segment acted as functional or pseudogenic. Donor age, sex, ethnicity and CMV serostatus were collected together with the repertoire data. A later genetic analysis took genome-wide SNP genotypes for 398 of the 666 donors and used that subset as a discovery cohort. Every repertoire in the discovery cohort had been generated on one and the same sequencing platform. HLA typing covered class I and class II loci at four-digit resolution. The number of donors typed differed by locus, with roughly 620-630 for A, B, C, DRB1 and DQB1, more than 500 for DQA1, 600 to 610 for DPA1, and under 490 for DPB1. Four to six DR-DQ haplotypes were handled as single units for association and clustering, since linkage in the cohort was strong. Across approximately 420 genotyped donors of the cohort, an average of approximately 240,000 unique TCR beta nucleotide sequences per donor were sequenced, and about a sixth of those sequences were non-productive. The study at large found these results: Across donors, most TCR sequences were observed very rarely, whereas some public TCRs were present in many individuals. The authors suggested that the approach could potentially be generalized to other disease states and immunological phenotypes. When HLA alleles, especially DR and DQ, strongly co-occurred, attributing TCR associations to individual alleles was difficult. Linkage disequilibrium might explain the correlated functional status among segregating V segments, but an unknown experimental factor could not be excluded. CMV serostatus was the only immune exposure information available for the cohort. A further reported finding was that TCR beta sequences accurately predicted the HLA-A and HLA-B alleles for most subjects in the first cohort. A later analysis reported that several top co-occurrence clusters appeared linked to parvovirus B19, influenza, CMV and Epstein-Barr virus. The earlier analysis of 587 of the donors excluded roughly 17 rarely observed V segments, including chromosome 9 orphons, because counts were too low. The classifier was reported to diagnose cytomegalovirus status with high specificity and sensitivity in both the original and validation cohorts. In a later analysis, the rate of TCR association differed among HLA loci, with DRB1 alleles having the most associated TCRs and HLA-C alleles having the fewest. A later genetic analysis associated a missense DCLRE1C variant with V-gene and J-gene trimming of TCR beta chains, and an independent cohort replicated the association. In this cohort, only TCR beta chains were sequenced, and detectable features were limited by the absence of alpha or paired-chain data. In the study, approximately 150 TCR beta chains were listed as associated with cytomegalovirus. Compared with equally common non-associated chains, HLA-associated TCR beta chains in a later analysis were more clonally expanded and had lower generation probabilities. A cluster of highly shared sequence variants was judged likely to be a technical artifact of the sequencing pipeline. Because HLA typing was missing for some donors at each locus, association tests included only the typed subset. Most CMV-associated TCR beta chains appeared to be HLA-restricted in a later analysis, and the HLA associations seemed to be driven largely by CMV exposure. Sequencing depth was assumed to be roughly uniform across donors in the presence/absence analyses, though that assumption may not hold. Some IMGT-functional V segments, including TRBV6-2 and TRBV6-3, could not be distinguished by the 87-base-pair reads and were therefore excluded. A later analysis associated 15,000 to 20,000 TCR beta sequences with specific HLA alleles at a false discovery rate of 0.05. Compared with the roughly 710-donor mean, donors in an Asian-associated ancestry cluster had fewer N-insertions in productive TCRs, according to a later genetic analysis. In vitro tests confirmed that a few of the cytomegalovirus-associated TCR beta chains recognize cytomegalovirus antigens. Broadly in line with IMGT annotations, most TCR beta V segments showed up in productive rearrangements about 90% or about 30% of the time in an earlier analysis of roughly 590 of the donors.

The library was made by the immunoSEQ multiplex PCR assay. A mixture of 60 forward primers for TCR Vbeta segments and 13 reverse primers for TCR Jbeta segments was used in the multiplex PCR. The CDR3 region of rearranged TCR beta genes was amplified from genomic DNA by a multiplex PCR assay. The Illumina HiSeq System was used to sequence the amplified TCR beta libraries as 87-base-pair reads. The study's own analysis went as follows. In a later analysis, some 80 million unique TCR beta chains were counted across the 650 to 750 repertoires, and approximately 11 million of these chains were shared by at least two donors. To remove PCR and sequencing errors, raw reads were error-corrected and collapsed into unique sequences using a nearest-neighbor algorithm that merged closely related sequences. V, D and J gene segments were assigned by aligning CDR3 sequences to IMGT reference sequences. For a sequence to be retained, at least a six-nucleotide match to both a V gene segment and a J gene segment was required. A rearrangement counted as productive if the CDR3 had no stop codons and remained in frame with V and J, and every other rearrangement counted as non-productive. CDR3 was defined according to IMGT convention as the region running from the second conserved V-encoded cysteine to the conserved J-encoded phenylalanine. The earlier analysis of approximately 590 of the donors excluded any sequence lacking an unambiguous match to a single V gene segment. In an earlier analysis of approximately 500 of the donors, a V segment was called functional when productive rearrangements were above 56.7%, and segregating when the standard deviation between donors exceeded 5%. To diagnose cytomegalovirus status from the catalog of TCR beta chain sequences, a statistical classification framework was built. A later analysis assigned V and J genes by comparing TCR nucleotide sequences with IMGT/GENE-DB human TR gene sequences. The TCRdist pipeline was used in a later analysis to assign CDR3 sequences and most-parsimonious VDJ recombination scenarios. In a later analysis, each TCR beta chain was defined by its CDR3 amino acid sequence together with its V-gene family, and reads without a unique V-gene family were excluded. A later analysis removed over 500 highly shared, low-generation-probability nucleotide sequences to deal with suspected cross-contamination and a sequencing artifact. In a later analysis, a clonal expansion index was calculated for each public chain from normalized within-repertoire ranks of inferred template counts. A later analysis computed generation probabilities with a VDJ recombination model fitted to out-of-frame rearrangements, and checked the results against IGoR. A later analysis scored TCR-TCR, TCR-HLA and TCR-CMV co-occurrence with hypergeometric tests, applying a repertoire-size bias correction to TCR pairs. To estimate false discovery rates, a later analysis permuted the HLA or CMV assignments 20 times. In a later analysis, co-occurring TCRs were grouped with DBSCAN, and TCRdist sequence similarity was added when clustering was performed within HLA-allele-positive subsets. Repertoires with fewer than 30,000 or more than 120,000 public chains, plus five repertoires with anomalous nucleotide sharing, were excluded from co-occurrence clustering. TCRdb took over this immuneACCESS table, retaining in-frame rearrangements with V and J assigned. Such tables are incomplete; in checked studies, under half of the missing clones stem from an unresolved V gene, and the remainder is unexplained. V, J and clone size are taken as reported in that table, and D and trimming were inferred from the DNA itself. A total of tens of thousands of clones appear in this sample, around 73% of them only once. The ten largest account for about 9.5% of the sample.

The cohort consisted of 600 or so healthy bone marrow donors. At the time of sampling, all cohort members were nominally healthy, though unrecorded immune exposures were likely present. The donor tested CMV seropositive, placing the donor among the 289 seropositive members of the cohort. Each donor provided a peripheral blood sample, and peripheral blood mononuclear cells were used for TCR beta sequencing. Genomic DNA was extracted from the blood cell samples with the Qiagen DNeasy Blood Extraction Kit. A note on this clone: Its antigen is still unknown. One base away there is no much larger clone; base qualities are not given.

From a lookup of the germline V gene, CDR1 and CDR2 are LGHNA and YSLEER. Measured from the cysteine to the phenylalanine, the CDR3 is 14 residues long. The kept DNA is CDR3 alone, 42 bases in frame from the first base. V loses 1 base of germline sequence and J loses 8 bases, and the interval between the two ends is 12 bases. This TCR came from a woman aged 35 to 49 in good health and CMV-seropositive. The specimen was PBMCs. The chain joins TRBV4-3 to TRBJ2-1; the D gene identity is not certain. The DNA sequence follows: TGCGCCAGCAGCCAAGTTGACCGAGGCCATGAGCAGTTCTTC. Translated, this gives CASSQVDRGHEQFF.